A single sample gave rise to the 27 T cell receptor beta chains below, sequenced in a study of blood T cell repertoires in COVID-19. The table came from immunoSEQ multiplex PCR; TCRdb's copy has only in-frame clones and leaves some out. The repertoire includes roughly 120,000 clones, approximately 82% of them detected once, and approximately 3.9% sits in the top ten. Specimen: peripheral blood. Receptor source: a woman at least 80 years old with acute or convalescent COVID-19.

As concerns this clone: The same CDR3 can be traced to other DNA sequences in this sample. The chain recombines TRBV5-1 with TRBJ2-7; TRBD1 might be the D (5 bases). The V end was cut by 4 bases, the J end by 0 bases, with 8 bases between. From germline, CDR1 is SGHRS and CDR2 YFSETQ. The CDR3 totals 13 residues. CDR3 protein: CASSLQGSYEQYF. The CDR3 nucleotides read TGCGCCAGCAGCCTTCAGGGCTCCTACGAGCAGTACTTC.

This chain connects TRBV5-1 to TRBJ2-1; TRBD1 matches 8 bases. Germline lookup yields CDR1 SGHRS and CDR2 YFSETQ. Losses at the gene ends were 4 bases for V and 2 bases for J; bases not matched to a gene: 5. This CDR3 has 15 amino acids. In DNA form, the CDR3 reads TGCGCCAGCAGCGTCGACAGGGGTACCTACAATGAGCAGTTCTTC. Translated, it gives CASSVDRGTYNEQFF.

V usage is TRBV12-3 or TRBV12-4 and J usage is TRBJ1-2; a weak D match, TRBD1 (5 bases). The CDR3 runs to 12 residues. V was shortened by 7 bases and J by 4 bases, with 10 bases between the two germline ends. The CDR3 nucleotides are TGTGCCAGCACCTGGGGCAGCTATGGCTACACCTTC. Translating gives CASTWGSYGYTF.

The chain links TRBV5-4 to TRBJ2-7; TRBD1 agrees at 7 bases. This CDR3 spans 13 amino acids. Germline loops: CDR1 SGHNT, CDR2 YYREEE (reference sequence). Losses at the gene ends were 4 bases for V and 3 bases for J; bases not matched to a gene: 4. The CDR3 sequence: CASSGTANYEQYF. The CDR3 DNA follows: TGTGCCAGCAGCGGGACAGCTAACTACGAGCAGTACTTC.

The gene calls are TRBV18 and TRBJ1-1, with 7 bases matching TRBD1. CDR1 is KGHSH, CDR2 LQKENI, per germline. The CDR3 is 15 residues long. The J segment lost 1 base and the V segment lost 5 bases, leaving 7 bases of the junction unmatched. The DNA for the CDR3 is TGTGCCAGCTCAACTACAGGGGATGGGAACACTGAAGCTTTCTTT. It translates to CASSTTGDGNTEAFF.

This sequence joins TRBV6-1 and TRBJ1-5; TRBD1 is a possible D gene (5 bases). The germline V and J ends were trimmed by 3 bases and 7 bases, with 10 bases remaining between them. This CDR3 is built from 13 residues. The V gene's germline CDR1 is MNHNS and CDR2 SASEGT. The CDR3 DNA follows: TGTGCCAGCAGTGACAGGGTCGGGCAGCCCCAGCATTTT. Translated, it gives CASSDRVGQPQHF.

This chain connects TRBV6-1 to TRBJ2-3, with 7 bases that match TRBD1. The V gene's germline CDR1 is MNHNS and CDR2 SASEGT. Trimming took 2 bases from V and 4 from J; bases not matched to a gene: 9. The CDR3 runs to 16 residues. The CDR3 region has the DNA TGTGCCAGCAGTGAACACCGGACAGGTGGGCCAGATACGCAGTATTTT. This sequence encodes CASSEHRTGGPDTQYF.

This clone was found once. The chain is built from TRBV4-1 and TRBJ1-4; D perhaps matches TRBD1 (5 bases). Germline V gene data show CDR1 as MGHRA and CDR2 as YSYEKL. CDR3 size: 15 residues. Trimming stripped 0 bases from V and 8 bases from J, with 13 bases between. The CDR3 protein is CASSQDFVRGEKLFF. The CDR3 DNA follows: TGCGCCAGCAGCCAAGATTTCGTAAGGGGAGAAAAACTGTTTTTT.

The J gene is TRBJ2-1, the V gene TRBV2, with TRBD2 as a possible D gene (6 bases). V was pared by 4 bases and J by 4 bases, with 14 bases between. Germline V gene data show CDR1 as SNHLY and CDR2 as FYNNEI. The CDR3 runs to 15 residues. CDR3 sequence reads: CASSVSGEAYNEQFF. The DNA for the CDR3 is TGTGCCAGCAGTGTGTCGGGAGAGGCTTACAATGAGCAGTTCTTC.

The chain couples TRBV18 to TRBJ1-6; D is uncertain. V gave up 3 bases and J gave up 0 bases, with 12 bases separating them. The CDR3 totals 17 residues. Germline values: CDR1 KGHSH, CDR2 LQKENI. The CDR3 nucleotides are TGTGCCAGCTCACCCCGGTCCGCAGGCTCCTATAATTCACCCCTCCACTTT. This translates into CASSPRSAGSYNSPLHF.

This chain joins TRBV5-1 and TRBJ1-2, with 12 nucleotides matching TRBD1. Germline lookup yields CDR1 SGHRS and CDR2 YFSETQ. The CDR3 runs 18 residues. The J segment lost 8 bases and the V segment lost 2 bases, leaving 16 bases of the junction unmatched. CDR3 protein: CASSFFMPGTGGAEGYTF. In DNA form, the CDR3 reads TGCGCCAGCAGCTTTTTTATGCCCGGGACAGGGGGCGCTGAGGGCTACACCTTC.

DNA of the CDR3: TGTGCCAGCAGCCTAAATAAAGGGGATGGAAACACCATATATTTT. It is translated as CASSLNKGDGNTIYF. The V and J genes are TRBV7-2 and TRBJ1-3; D might be TRBD1 (5 bases). From germline, CDR1 is SGHTA and CDR2 FQGNSA. With 5 bases removed from V and 3 bases from J, the gap between germline ends came to 14 bases. This CDR3 contains 15 residues.

V and J are TRBV30 and TRBJ1-2; 11 positions agree with TRBD1. CDR3 size: 15 residues. Germline V gives CDR1 GTSNPN, CDR2 SVGIG (reference sequence). V shed 2 bases, J shed 8 bases, and the junction held 10 bases outside the gene matches. In DNA form, the CDR3 reads TGTGCCTGGAGTCCCGGACAGGGGGCGGTTAAGGGCTACACCTTC. Its translation: CAWSPGQGAVKGYTF.

This chain connects TRBV18 to TRBJ1-2, with D maybe TRBD1 (5 bases). V gave up 3 bases and J gave up 8 bases, with 16 bases separating them. The length of the CDR3 is 14 residues. Germline V lookup: CDR1 KGHSH, CDR2 LQKENI. In DNA form, the CDR3 reads TGTGCCAGCTCACCGACGACAGAAAGACGCGGCTACACCTTC. It specifies CASSPTTERRGYTF.

V is TRBV9 and J is TRBJ2-7; D perhaps matches TRBD1 (5 bases). Germline V lookup: CDR1 SGDLS, CDR2 YYNGEE. Trimming pared 5 bases from V and 0 bases from J, leaving 9 bases between. The CDR3 spans 13 residues. The CDR3 DNA sequence: TGTGCCAGCAGAGGGGAATTCTCCTACGAGCAGTACTTC. Translation gives CASRGEFSYEQYF.

The chain combines TRBV6-2 or TRBV6-3 with TRBJ1-2; D is possibly TRBD1 (6 bases). Trimming removed 5 bases at V and 3 bases at J, with 13 bases between. The CDR3 length is 14 residues. The V gene's germline CDR1 is MNHEY and CDR2 SVGEGT. The CDR3 nucleotides read TGTGCCAGCAGTCGGAACCAGGGGTACTATGGCTACACCTTC. As protein: CASSRNQGYYGYTF.

The rearrangement links TRBV3-1 (or the pseudogene TRBV3-2) to TRBJ1-6; 10 bases match TRBD1. CDR3 length: 17 amino acids. The V and J ends lost 0 bases and 6 bases, in that order; junction bases with no gene match: 5. Germline V CDR1 and CDR2: LGHDT, YNNKEL (reference sequence). The DNA of the CDR3 is TGTGCCAGCAGCCAAGAGTGGAGGACAGGGGGTAATTCACCCCTCCACTTT. It specifies CASSQEWRTGGNSPLHF.

The chain has TRBV7-2 and TRBJ2-1; 10 bases are a match to TRBD2. The CDR3 totals 14 residues. V was pared by 9 bases and J by 6 bases, with 8 bases of the junction left unmatched. Germline CDR1 is SGHTA and CDR2 is FQGNSA. DNA of the CDR3: TGTGCCAGTCAAGGACTAGCGGAAACCAATGAGCAGTTCTTC. Its protein product is CASQGLAETNEQFF.

The chain couples TRBV10-3 to TRBJ1-2, with D possibly being TRBD1 (5 bases). Trimming removed 11 bases from V and 3 bases from J, with 16 bases in between. CDR1 ENHRY and CDR2 SYGVKD come from the germline V gene. There are 13 residues in the CDR3. In DNA form, the CDR3 reads TGTGCCGCATCGGGTAGGGGTGACTATGGCTACACCTTC. Translation: CAASGRGDYGYTF.

This clone was detected only once. The chain carries TRBV4-1 and TRBJ2-5; 7 bases are shared with TRBD2. Losses at the gene ends were 4 bases for V and 5 bases for J; bases not matched to a gene: 7. Germline CDR1 MGHRA, CDR2 YSYEKL. CDR3 size: 14 residues. CDR3 in DNA: TGCGCCAGCAGCCCAACTAGGGGAGGGGAGACCCAGTACTTC. It encodes CASSPTRGGETQYF.

The chain links TRBV11-2 to TRBJ2-1, with D possibly matching TRBD2 (6 bases). The CDR3 consists of 13 residues. Trimming stripped 6 bases from V and 5 bases from J, with 11 bases between. Germline lookup yields CDR1 SGHAT and CDR2 FQNNGV. CDR3 protein: CASRLALDNEQFF. The DNA for the CDR3 is TGTGCCAGCAGACTAGCTTTAGACAATGAGCAGTTCTTC.

This clone has a handful of counts. V is TRBV2 and J is TRBJ2-2, with D perhaps matching TRBD2 (5 bases). The CDR3 has 14 residues. The germline V gene encodes CDR1 SNHLY and CDR2 FYNNEI. V lost 6 bases and J lost 4, with 12 bases in between. The CDR3: CASRDRESTGELFF. The CDR3 DNA reads as TGTGCCAGCAGGGACCGGGAATCCACCGGGGAGCTGTTTTTT.

The rearrangement uses TRBV28 and TRBJ1-2; 8 nucleotides line up with TRBD1. The CDR3 spans 15 residues. Trimming took 5 bases from V and 4 from J; bases not matched to a gene: 9. CDR1 MDHEN and CDR2 SYDVKM come from the germline V gene. CDR3: CASSPGDRYFYGYTF. The CDR3 nucleotides read TGTGCCAGCAGTCCCGGGGACAGGTATTTCTATGGCTACACCTTC.

The CDR3 here is CATTSPIPTDTQYF. CDR3 DNA: TGTGCCACAACTAGCCCTATCCCCACAGATACGCAGTATTTT. This chain joins TRBV11-2 and TRBJ2-3, with D possibly being TRBD2 (6 bases). This CDR3 contains 14 residues. Trimming removed 10 bases at V and 2 bases at J, with 16 bases between. Germline CDR1 is SGHAT and CDR2 is FQNNGV. Combining the CDR3 with reference TRBV11-2 and TRBJ2-3 gives the whole variable domain EAGVAQSPRYKIIEKRQSVAFWCNPISGHATLYWYQQILGQGPKLLIQFQNNGVVDDSQLPKDRFSAERLKGVDSTLKIQPAKLEDSAVYLCATTSPIPTDTQYFGPGTRLTVL.

CDR3 bases: TGTGCCAGCAGCAAAGTCACGGACAGGAATGAACCCCACTCTGGAAACACCATATATTTT. It yields the protein CASSKVTDRNEPHSGNTIYF. This chain joins TRBV21-1 and TRBJ1-3; the table calls TRBD1, which could not be checked here. TRBV21-1 is marked as a pseudogene. There are 20 residues in the CDR3.

This chain connects TRBV3-1 (or the pseudogene TRBV3-2) to TRBJ1-2, with D perhaps matching TRBD1 (6 bases). V lost 1 base and J lost 3, with 9 bases in between. CDR1 is LGHDT, CDR2 YNNKEL, per germline (reference sequence). The CDR3 consists of 14 residues. CDR3 nucleotides: TGTGCCAGCAGCCAAGGACAGGAGGACTATGGCTACACCTTC. Translated, it gives CASSQGQEDYGYTF.

The V call is TRBV10-3, the J call TRBJ1-2, with TRBD1 as a possible D gene (6 bases). This CDR3 is built from 15 residues. Germline V CDR1 and CDR2: ENHRY, SYGVKD. V gave up 10 bases and J gave up 6 bases, with 24 bases separating them. The CDR3 loop is CATGFWNTGTHGYTF. DNA for the CDR3: TGTGCCACAGGATTTTGGAACACAGGGACACATGGCTACACCTTC.